This T cell receptor (beta chain) was recovered during a study of radiation and T cells in renal cell carcinoma. Study-wide context: Nephrectomy followed 15 Gy stereotactic body radiation by 4 weeks. Findings of the study overall: Top tumor clonotypes rose in blood 2 weeks post-radiation, then contracted. Pretreatment tumor biopsies were lacking, so baseline clonotypes are unknown.

TCRdb's copy holds only in-frame clones and misses some; the assay was immunoSEQ multiplex PCR. The sample carries 150,000 or so clones, less than 90% recorded once. Time point of the sample: baseline pretreatment blood. Treatment in this sample: 15 Gy SBRT to primary tumor, nephrectomy 4 weeks later. Clear cell pathology was present in this patient's renal cell carcinoma. About this clone: Its antigen is as yet unknown.

V lost 3 bases, J lost 5 bases, and 7 bases lay in between. The CDR3 has 11 amino acids. Germline CDR1 is GTSNPN and CDR2 is SVGIG (reference sequence). The rearrangement links TRBV30 to TRBJ1-1, with a possible D match to TRBD1 (6 bases). The sequences come from blood, collected from a patient whose treatment included radiotherapy and nephrectomy. The origin of this receptor is a woman in her 70s with renal cell carcinoma. The CDR3 DNA reads TGTGCCTGGAGCAGGGGAACTGAAGCTTTCTTT. Its translation: CAWSRGTEAFF. The complete variable domain, with remaining parts taken from reference TRBV30 and TRBJ1-1, reads SQTIHQWPATLVQPVGSPLSLECTVEGTSNPNLYWYRQAAGRGLQLLFYSVGIGQISSEVPQNLSASRPQDRQFILSSKKLLLSDSGFYLCAWSRGTEAFFGQGTRLTVV.